A selection of T cell receptor beta chains follows, all from one sample in a study of beta chain features in type 1 diabetes. Sequenced by immunoSEQ multiplex PCR; TCRdb stores in-frame clones only, minus some. The table includes fewer than 300,000 clones, roughly 10% detected once. Sequenced sample: naive CD4+ T cells from blood. The source is a man aged 30-40 years with type 1 diabetes. Both conserved end residues are trimmed from each CDR3. D genes are given only for firm matches.

V gene	D gene	J gene	CDR3 protein
TRBV29-1	NA	TRBJ1-1	SVRYGANTEAF
TRBV28	NA	TRBJ2-1	ASTWLAEQF
TRBV28	TRBD2	TRBJ2-1	ASSHAGLAGGNEQF
TRBV25-1	TRBD1	TRBJ2-3	ASSELDREGDTQY
TRBV2	TRBD2	TRBJ2-3	ASSSRTSGYTDTQY
TRBV5-1	NA	TRBJ2-6	ASSLQGPGANVLT
TRBV5-1	TRBD1	TRBJ2-3	ASSEFTGARDTQY
TRBV7-9	NA	TRBJ2-5	ASSIPGQQTQY
TRBV9	NA	TRBJ1-1	ASSVERGQAF
TRBV9	TRBD2	TRBJ2-1	ASSALAGSSYNEQF
TRBV29-1	TRBD2	TRBJ2-3	SARRGGDTQY
TRBV25-1	TRBD1	TRBJ1-1	ASSDPGQGNTEAF
TRBV28	NA	TRBJ1-2	ATLRGQGYGYT
TRBV7-2	NA	TRBJ2-4	ASSSQGTNIQY
TRBV4-1	NA	TRBJ2-5	ASSQGLLETQY
TRBV7-9	TRBD2	TRBJ2-1	ASSARLAGLYNEQF
TRBV7-9	NA	TRBJ1-1	ASTLAGRGGTEAF
TRBV11-2	NA	TRBJ2-2	ASSNLAQVGGELF
TRBV7-2	NA	TRBJ2-1	ASRQTGSSYNEQF
TRBV7-2	NA	TRBJ1-5	ASSFLAGEGQPQH
TRBV27	NA	TRBJ1-2	ASSSRQDYGYT
TRBV29-1	TRBD1	TRBJ2-1	SVVRDRGYNEQF
TRBV19	TRBD1	TRBJ2-5	ASSQGVGETQY
TRBV20-1	NA	TRBJ1-1	SATEHTEAF
TRBV7-2	TRBD2	TRBJ2-3	ASSLESGGPDTQY
TRBV4-2	TRBD1	TRBJ1-5	ASSQDLGQDFGAQH
TRBV28	NA	TRBJ2-7	ASSHPGYEQY
TRBV11-3	TRBD1	TRBJ1-5	ASSFEQRTGGNQPQH
TRBV29-1	TRBD1	TRBJ2-7	SVEATGLQY
TRBV28	NA	TRBJ2-2	AILGGNTGELF
TRBV2	NA	TRBJ1-6	ASSDLLPLH
TRBV29-1	TRBD2	TRBJ2-7	SVAGLAIGEQY
TRBV5-1	TRBD1	TRBJ2-1	ASGWTGGSFVNEQF
TRBV4-2	NA	TRBJ2-7	ASSQDYSYEQY
TRBV5-6	TRBD2	TRBJ2-7	ASSLVTSGANEQY
TRBV2	TRBD1	TRBJ1-5	ASSGQGGRNQPQH
TRBV2	NA	TRBJ1-5	ASSDRDLSNQPQH
TRBV6-6	TRBD1	TRBJ2-5	ASSPTGGGETQY
TRBV7-9	TRBD2	TRBJ2-3	ASSPRTTSGGSDTQY
TRBV5-1	TRBD2	TRBJ2-5	ASSLAGLAGETQY
TRBV27	TRBD1	TRBJ2-3	ASRFRDRRLDTQY
TRBV1	NA	TRBJ1-6	TSSQLADPLDYSPLH
TRBV30	TRBD2	TRBJ2-2	AWVGGGQRNTGELF
TRBV6-5	TRBD2	TRBJ2-1	ASIPTSGGNQF
TRBV7-2	NA	TRBJ2-1	ASSLGQGSYNEQF
TRBV19	NA	TRBJ1-2	ASRWANYGYT
TRBV6-5	NA	TRBJ2-5	ASSYASQETQY
TRBV29-1	NA	TRBJ1-2	SVVRQNVYGYT
TRBV2	NA	TRBJ2-5	ASNRGQETQY